This TCR beta chain was recovered during a study of blood T cell repertoires in COVID-19. Study as a whole: COVID-19 samples, acute and convalescent, were from the United States, Italy and Spain. Sources were T cells, B-cell-depleted T cells, or PBMCs; the material itself was cDNA or gDNA.

Per the study methods: Estimation of nucleated cell counts was performed using reference gene primer amplification. Only in-frame clones appear in the TCRdb table, and some are missing; sequencing was by immunoSEQ multiplex PCR. The V and J calls and clone size are taken from that table; D and trimming were inferred from the DNA. The sample contains some 120,000 clones, over 75% of which appear only once. Germline V gene lookup returns CDR1 DFQATT and CDR2 SNEGSKA (reference sequence). CDR3 length: 13 residues. With 3 bases removed from V and 5 bases from J, the gap between germline ends came to 11 bases.

This sequence originates from a man at least 80 years old with active or convalescent COVID-19. This chain uses TRBV20-1 with TRBJ2-1, with D tentatively TRBD1 (6 bases). The sequenced material came from peripheral blood. The CDR3 DNA is TGCAGTGCTAGTATCAGGGGCCACAATGAGCAGTTCTTC. Its protein is CSASIRGHNEQFF.